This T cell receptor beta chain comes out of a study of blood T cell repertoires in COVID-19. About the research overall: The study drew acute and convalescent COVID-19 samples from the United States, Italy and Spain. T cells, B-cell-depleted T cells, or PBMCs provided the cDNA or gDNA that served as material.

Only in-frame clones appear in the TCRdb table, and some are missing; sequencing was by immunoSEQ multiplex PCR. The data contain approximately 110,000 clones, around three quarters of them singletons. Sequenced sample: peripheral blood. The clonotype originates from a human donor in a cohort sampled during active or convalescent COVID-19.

The CDR3 DNA reads TGTGCCACCAGTCCGAGTCCAACCGGGGAGCTGTTTTTT. This codes for CATSPSPTGELFF. The chain recombines TRBV24-1 with TRBJ2-2, with unresolved D. Germline V gives CDR1 KGHDR, CDR2 SFDVKD. The CDR3 runs 13 residues. V shed 6 bases and J shed 5 bases, with 9 bases lying between them.